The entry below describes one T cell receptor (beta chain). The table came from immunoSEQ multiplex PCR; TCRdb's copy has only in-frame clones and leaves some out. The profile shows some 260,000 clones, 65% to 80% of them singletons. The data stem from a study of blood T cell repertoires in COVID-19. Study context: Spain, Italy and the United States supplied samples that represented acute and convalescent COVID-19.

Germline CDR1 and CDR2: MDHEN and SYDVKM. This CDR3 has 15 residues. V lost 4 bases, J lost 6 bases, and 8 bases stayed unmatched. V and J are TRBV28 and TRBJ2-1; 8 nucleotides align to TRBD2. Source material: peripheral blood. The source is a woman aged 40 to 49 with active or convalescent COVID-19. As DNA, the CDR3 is TGTGCCAGCAGTTCCCTCGGGGGGGGCCTCAATGAGCAGTTCTTC. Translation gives CASSSLGGGLNEQFF. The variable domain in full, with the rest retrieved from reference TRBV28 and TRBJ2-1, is DVKVTQSSRYLVKRTGEKVFLECVQDMDHENMFWYRQDPGLGLRLIYFSYDVKMKEKGDIPEGYSVSREKKERFSLILESASTNQTSMYLCASSSLGGGLNEQFFGPGTRLTVL.